The 20 T cell receptor beta chains given below trace back to one sample, sequenced in a study of beta chain features in type 1 diabetes. Investigators reverse transcribed all isolated RNA, so they sequenced expressed TCRB transcripts. The repertoire was sequenced with immunoSEQ multiplex PCR; TCRdb's copy has only in-frame clones and lacks some. The sample lists fewer than 30,000 clones, roughly three quarters occurring once. The sample was Tregs from blood. The receptor source for this set is a middle-aged woman in good health.

The chain uses TRBV6-5 and TRBJ2-7, with D perhaps matching TRBD1 (6 bases). The CDR3 runs 12 residues. Looked up from germline, CDR1 is MNHEY and CDR2 is SVGAGI. V lost 0 bases to trimming and J lost 13 bases, with 13 bases between them. CDR3 sequence: CASSYSQGVLYF. The CDR3 DNA reads as TGTGCCAGCAGTTACTCACAGGGAGTGTTATACTTC.

The J gene is TRBJ2-3, the V gene TRBV2; the match to TRBD1 covers 7 bases. The CDR3 has 15 amino acids. Germline-derived CDR1 and CDR2 are SNHLY and FYNNEI. V lost 5 bases and J lost 4; bases outside the gene matches: 9. CDR3 DNA sequence: TGTGCCAGCAGTATATGGGGACAGACCCCAGATACGCAGTATTTT. It encodes CASSIWGQTPDTQYF.

This clone has just a few counts. The genes are TRBV7-9 and TRBJ1-1; D is uncertain. Deletions cut 5 bases from V and 4 bases from J, with 14 bases between. This CDR3 has 14 amino acids. Germline CDR1 and CDR2: SEHNR and FQNEAQ (reference sequence). CDR3 residues: CASSNLGGFTEAFF. CDR3 DNA: TGTGCCAGCAGCAACCTCGGAGGGTTCACTGAAGCTTTCTTT. The whole variable domain, remainder taken from reference TRBV7-9 and TRBJ1-1, is DTGVSQNPRHKITKRGQNVTFRCDPISEHNRLYWYRQTLGQGPEFLTYFQNEAQLEKSRLLSDRFSAERPKGSFSTLEIQRTEQGDSAMYLCASSNLGGFTEAFFGQGTRLTVV.

The chain couples TRBV6-5 to TRBJ1-4, with 9 bases lining up with TRBD1. CDR1 is MNHEY and CDR2 is SVGAGI in the germline V gene. This CDR3 has 14 amino acids. V trimming: 6 bases; J trimming: 8 bases; junction bases outside the gene matches: 7. CDR3 protein: CASRPTGGREKLFF. CDR3 sequence (DNA): TGTGCCAGCAGACCGACAGGGGGACGAGAAAAACTGTTTTTT.

The V call is TRBV13, the J call TRBJ1-2; a possible D gene is TRBD1 (5 bases). The germline gives CDR1 PRHDT, CDR2 FYEKMQ (reference sequence). This CDR3 comprises 15 residues. Trimming removed 2 bases at V and 5 bases at J, with 15 bases between. The CDR3 nucleotides are TGTGCCAGCAGCTTACAGGGAGGAGTGCCTTATGGCTACACCTTC. Residues: CASSLQGGVPYGYTF.

A single count supports this clone. The chain carries TRBV2 and TRBJ2-7; D is undetermined. Trimming stripped 6 bases from V and 0 bases from J, with 6 bases between. This CDR3 contains 12 residues. CDR1 is SNHLY, CDR2 FYNNEI, per germline. The CDR3 spells CASRPTSYEQYF. For the CDR3, the DNA is TGTGCCAGCAGACCTACCTCCTACGAGCAGTACTTC.

The chain is built from TRBV18 and TRBJ1-1; 8 nucleotides match TRBD1. The CDR3 loop spans 16 amino acids. Trimming took 6 bases from V and 5 from J; bases not matched to a gene: 14. The germline gives CDR1 KGHSH, CDR2 LQKENI. The chain's CDR3 is CASSGQGALSGTEAFF. For the CDR3, the DNA is TGTGCCAGCTCGGGGCAGGGGGCGCTTTCGGGGACTGAAGCTTTCTTT.

Notes on this clone: This sample also contains other DNA sequences that code for the same CDR3. The chain carries TRBV5-1 and TRBJ1-1; the D gene is possibly TRBD1 (6 bases). Germline CDR1 SGHRS, CDR2 YFSETQ. The V and J ends lost 4 bases and 1 base respectively, with 11 bases between them. This CDR3 comprises 14 residues. The CDR3 protein is CASSPGTTNTEAFF. CDR3 bases: TGCGCCAGCAGCCCCGGGACAACGAACACTGAAGCTTTCTTT.

The CDR3 DNA is TGTGCCAGCTCACCAAGCCAACCCTACGAGCAGTACTTC. Amino acids: CASSPSQPYEQYF. The chain has TRBV18 and TRBJ2-7; D remains unclear. Germline lookup yields CDR1 KGHSH and CDR2 LQKENI. This CDR3 is built from 13 residues. Deletions cut 2 bases from V and 2 bases from J, with 7 bases between.

This clone was seen just once. This chain links TRBV2 with TRBJ2-3, with D perhaps matching TRBD2 (6 bases). The germline gives CDR1 SNHLY, CDR2 FYNNEI. V dropped 8 bases and J dropped 4 bases, with 16 bases sitting between them. The CDR3 runs to 14 residues. The CDR3: CASEWRGVADTQYF. As DNA, the CDR3 is TGTGCCAGCGAGTGGCGGGGTGTTGCAGATACGCAGTATTTT.

The gene calls are TRBV29-1 and TRBJ2-2; 8 bases are a match to TRBD2. Trimming removed 5 bases from V and 6 bases from J; junction bases left unmatched: 8. Germline-derived CDR1 and CDR2 are SQVTM and ANQGSEA. This CDR3 has 14 amino acids. The CDR3 here is CSVRVSGAPGELFF. The CDR3 DNA follows: TGCAGCGTTCGTGTTAGCGGGGCCCCCGGGGAGCTGTTTTTT.

The chain links TRBV18 to TRBJ2-7; 8 bases agree with TRBD1. The CDR3 is 16 residues long. Germline V gene lookup returns CDR1 KGHSH and CDR2 LQKENI. V shed 6 bases and J 2 bases; nucleotides not matched to a gene: 12. CDR3 residues: CASSPTPRQGPYEQYF. CDR3 DNA sequence: TGTGCCAGCTCCCCTACGCCGCGACAGGGGCCCTACGAGCAGTACTTC.

In nucleotides, the CDR3 is TGCGCCAGCAGCCAAGATGACAGGGGGCAAGCACCCCTCCACTTT. Translated: CASSQDDRGQAPLHF. The V call is TRBV4-3, the J call TRBJ1-6, with 10 bases fitting TRBD1. V was clipped by 0 bases and J by 11 bases; unmatched bases: 4. Germline V gives CDR1 LGHNA, CDR2 YSLEER. This CDR3 has 15 residues.

The V gene is TRBV7-6, the J gene TRBJ2-2; D gene ambiguous. Germline V gene lookup returns CDR1 SGHVS and CDR2 FNYEAQ. The CDR3 totals 16 residues. Trimming stripped 1 base from V and 4 bases from J, with 13 bases between. The CDR3 loop reads CASSLVPSTPTGELFF. CDR3 in DNA: TGTGCCAGCAGCTTAGTGCCGTCTACGCCCACCGGGGAGCTGTTTTTT.

The count of this clone is one. The chain combines TRBV27 with TRBJ1-2; the match to TRBD1 covers 7 bases. V shed 6 bases and J 6 bases; nucleotides not matched to a gene: 16. This CDR3 has 16 amino acids. Germline V CDR1 and CDR2: MNHEY, SMNVEV (reference sequence). The CDR3 DNA reads as TGTGCCAGCAGGGCAGGGACAGCCCCTTCCCTCCATGGCTACACCTTC. This codes for CASRAGTAPSLHGYTF.

This clone turned up a few times. J is TRBJ1-2 and V is TRBV11-2, with D unresolved. This CDR3 has 18 amino acids. The V end was cut by 1 base, the J end by 0 bases, with 18 bases between. CDR1 SGHAT and CDR2 FQNNGV come from the germline V gene. The chain's CDR3 is CASSLAPVRITSNYGYTF. The CDR3 DNA reads TGTGCCAGCAGCTTAGCCCCGGTCAGGATAACCTCTAACTATGGCTACACCTTC.

This clone occurred once. The genes are TRBV11-1 and TRBJ2-3; 8 bases are shared with TRBD1. In germline, CDR1 is SGHAT, CDR2 FQDESV (reference sequence). The CDR3 runs 16 residues. The trim removed 5 bases at V and 1 base at J, leaving 8 bases unmatched. The DNA for the CDR3 is TGTGCCAGCAGCCCAGGACAGGGTTTGGGCACAGATACGCAGTATTTT. It is translated as CASSPGQGLGTDTQYF.

This clone was counted a few times. The chain combines TRBV10-3 with TRBJ2-6; weak D call: TRBD1 (6 bases). Germline V gene lookup returns CDR1 ENHRY and CDR2 SYGVKD. The CDR3 covers 16 residues. With 10 bases removed from V and 0 bases from J, the gap between germline ends came to 16 bases. The CDR3 sequence: CATLGQTSSGANVLTF. The DNA of the CDR3 is TGTGCCACCCTAGGACAGACGAGCTCTGGGGCCAACGTCCTGACTTTC.

The V gene is TRBV7-2, the J gene TRBJ2-6, with D uncertain. Trimming cost V 1 base and J 0 bases, with 13 bases left between them. The CDR3 spans 18 residues. Germline V gene sequence: CDR1 SGHTA, CDR2 FQGNSA. This CDR3 reads CASSLVQVLLSGANVLTF. CDR3 bases: TGTGCCAGCAGCTTAGTTCAAGTATTACTCTCTGGGGCCAACGTCCTGACTTTC. Complete variable domain (other parts from reference TRBV7-2 and TRBJ2-6): GAGVSQSPSNKVTEKGKDVELRCDPISGHTALYWYRQSLGQGLEFLIYFQGNSAPDKSGLPSDRFSAERTGGSVSTLTIQRTQQEDSAVYLCASSLVQVLLSGANVLTFGAGSRLTVL.

Only one count was recorded for this clone. J is TRBJ1-1 and V is TRBV5-4, with TRBD1 as a possible D gene (6 bases). Germline CDR1 SGHNT, CDR2 YYREEE (reference sequence). Trimming took off 1 base at V and 0 bases at J, with 13 bases between the two ends. The CDR3 has 16 residues. Here the CDR3 DNA reads TGTGCCAGCAGCTTGTTGAGGGGGTCGATGAACACTGAAGCTTTCTTT. Protein product: CASSLLRGSMNTEAFF.